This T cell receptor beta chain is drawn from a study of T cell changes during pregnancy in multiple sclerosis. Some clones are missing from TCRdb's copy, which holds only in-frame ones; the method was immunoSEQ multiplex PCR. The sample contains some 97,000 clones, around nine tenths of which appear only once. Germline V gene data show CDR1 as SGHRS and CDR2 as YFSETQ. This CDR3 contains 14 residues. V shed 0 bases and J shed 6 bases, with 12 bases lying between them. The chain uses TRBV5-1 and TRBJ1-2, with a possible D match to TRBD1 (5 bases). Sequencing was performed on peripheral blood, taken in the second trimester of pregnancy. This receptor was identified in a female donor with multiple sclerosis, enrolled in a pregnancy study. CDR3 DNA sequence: TGCGCCAGCAGCTTGGCCGCGGGGGTGGATGGCTACACCTTC. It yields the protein CASSLAAGVDGYTF. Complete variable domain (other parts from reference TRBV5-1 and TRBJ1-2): KAGVTQTPRYLIKTRGQQVTLSCSPISGHRSVSWYQQTPGQGLQFLFEYFSETQRNKGNFPGRFSGRQFSNSRSEMNVSTLELGDSALYLCASSLAAGVDGYTFGSGTRLTVV.